This entry is about one T cell receptor (beta chain). This specimen comes from a study of blood T cell repertoires in COVID-19. Study summary: Acute and convalescent COVID-19 specimens originated in the United States, Italy and Spain. PBMCs, B-cell-depleted T cells, or T cells were the source of the cDNA or gDNA that made up the material.

As originally analysed: Amplification with reference gene primers provided the estimates of nucleated cell counts. Only in-frame clones appear in the TCRdb table, and some are missing; sequencing was by immunoSEQ multiplex PCR. Clone size and the V and J calls come from that table; the DNA yielded D and trimming. Altogether roughly 68,000 clones are present, roughly 82% being singletons, with the ten largest covering approximately 16%. The sequence derives from a man aged 80 or over with active COVID-19. Sequenced material: peripheral blood.

CDR3 in amino acids: CASSLDRSLYGYTF. The CDR3, as DNA: TGTGCCAGCAGCTTGGACAGGAGCCTCTATGGCTACACCTTC. This chain joins TRBV7-3 and TRBJ1-2; 7 bases match TRBD1. The CDR3 sequence is 14 residues long. The ends lost 3 bases at V and 4 bases at J; junction bases unmatched: 5. Germline V CDR1 and CDR2: SGHTA, FQGTGA.